The sequence of this T cell receptor beta chain was determined in a study of blood T cell repertoires in COVID-19. Looking at the study overall: Both acute and convalescent COVID-19 samples were obtained from the United States, Italy and Spain. T cells, B-cell-depleted T cells, or PBMCs provided the cDNA or gDNA that served as material.

In the authors' workflow: From reference gene primer amplification, estimates of nucleated cell counts were derived. Clones were read by immunoSEQ multiplex PCR, and TCRdb kept only the in-frame ones, dropping some. That table is the source of V, J and clone size, and D and trimming were worked out from the DNA. Among fewer than 200,000 clones listed, roughly 80% were seen once. This CDR3 region has 12 residues. The germline CDR1 and CDR2 sequences are MDHEN and SYDVKM. V was cut by 3 bases and J by 4 bases, with 6 bases left in between. Sequenced input: peripheral blood. The rearrangement links TRBV28 to TRBJ1-1; D is unclear. The clonotype was recovered from a man between 65 and 85 years old with acute or convalescent COVID-19. The CDR3 DNA sequence: TGTGCCAGCAGTTTTTCGGTCACTGAAGCTTTCTTT. The encoded protein is CASSFSVTEAFF.